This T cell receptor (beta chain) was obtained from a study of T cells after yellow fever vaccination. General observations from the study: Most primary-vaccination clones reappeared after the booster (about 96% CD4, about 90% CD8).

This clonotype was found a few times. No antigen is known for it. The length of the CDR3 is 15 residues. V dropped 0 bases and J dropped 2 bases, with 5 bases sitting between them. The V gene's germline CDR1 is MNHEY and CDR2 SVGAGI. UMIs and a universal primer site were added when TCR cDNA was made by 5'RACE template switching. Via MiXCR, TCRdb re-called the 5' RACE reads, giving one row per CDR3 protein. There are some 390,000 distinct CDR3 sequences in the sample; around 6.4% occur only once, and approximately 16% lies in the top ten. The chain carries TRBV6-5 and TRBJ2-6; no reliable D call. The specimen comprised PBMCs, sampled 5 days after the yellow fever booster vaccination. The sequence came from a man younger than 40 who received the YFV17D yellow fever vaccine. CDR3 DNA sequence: TGTGCCAGCAGTTACTCGTTCACTGGGGCCAACGTCCTGACTTTC. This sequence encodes CASSYSFTGANVLTF.